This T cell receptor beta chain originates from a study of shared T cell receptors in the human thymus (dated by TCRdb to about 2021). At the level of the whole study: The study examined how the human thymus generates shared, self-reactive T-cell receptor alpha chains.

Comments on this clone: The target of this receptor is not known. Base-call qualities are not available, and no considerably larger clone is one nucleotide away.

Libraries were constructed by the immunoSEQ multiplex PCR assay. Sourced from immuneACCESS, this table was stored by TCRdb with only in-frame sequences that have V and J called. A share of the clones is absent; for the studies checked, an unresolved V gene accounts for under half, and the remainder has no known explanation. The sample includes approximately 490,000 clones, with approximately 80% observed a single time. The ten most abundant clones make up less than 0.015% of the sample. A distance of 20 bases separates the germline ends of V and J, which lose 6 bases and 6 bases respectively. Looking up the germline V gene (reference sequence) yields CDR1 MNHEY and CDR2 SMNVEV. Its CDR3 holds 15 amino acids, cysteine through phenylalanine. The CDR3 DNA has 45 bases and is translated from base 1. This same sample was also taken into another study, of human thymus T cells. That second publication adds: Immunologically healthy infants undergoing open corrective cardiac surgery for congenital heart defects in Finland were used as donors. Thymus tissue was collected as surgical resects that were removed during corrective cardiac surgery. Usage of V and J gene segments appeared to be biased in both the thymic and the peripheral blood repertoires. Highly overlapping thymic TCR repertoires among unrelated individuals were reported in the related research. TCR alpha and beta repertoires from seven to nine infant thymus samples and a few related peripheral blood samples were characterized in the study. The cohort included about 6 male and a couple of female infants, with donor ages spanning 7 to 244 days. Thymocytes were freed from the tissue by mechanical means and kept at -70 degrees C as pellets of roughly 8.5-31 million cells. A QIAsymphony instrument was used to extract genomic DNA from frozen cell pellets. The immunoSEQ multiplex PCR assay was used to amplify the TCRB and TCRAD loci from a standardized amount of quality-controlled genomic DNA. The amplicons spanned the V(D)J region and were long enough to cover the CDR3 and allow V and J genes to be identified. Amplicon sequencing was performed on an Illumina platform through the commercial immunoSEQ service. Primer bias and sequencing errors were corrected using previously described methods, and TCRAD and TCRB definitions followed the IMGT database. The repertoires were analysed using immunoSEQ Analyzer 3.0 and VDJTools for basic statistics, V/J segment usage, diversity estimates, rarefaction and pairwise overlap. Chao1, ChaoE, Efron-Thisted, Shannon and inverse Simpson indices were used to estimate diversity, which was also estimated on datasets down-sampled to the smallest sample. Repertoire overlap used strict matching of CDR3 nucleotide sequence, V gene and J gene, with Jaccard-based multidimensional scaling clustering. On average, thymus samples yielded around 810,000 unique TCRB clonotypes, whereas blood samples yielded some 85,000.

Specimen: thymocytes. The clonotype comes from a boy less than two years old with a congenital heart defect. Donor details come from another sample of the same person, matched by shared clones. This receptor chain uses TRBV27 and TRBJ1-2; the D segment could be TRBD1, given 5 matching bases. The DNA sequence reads TGTGCCAGCAGCTTGCGGGACCCACTTGACGATGGCTACACCTTC. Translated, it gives CASSLRDPLDDGYTF.